A few counts support the clone carrying this T cell receptor (beta chain). The study made its TCR cDNA through 5'RACE template switching. That step introduced a universal primer site along with UMIs. One entry per CDR3 protein results from TCRdb running MiXCR on the 5' RACE reads. The sample holds 450,000 to 650,000 distinct CDR3 sequences; less than 25% are singletons and the top ten take less than 20%. The sample originates from a study of T cells after yellow fever vaccination. The sequence derives from a man aged 18 to 29 who received the YFV17D yellow fever vaccine. The sample here was PBMCs, taken approximately 22 days after the first yellow fever vaccination.

For the CDR3, the DNA is TGCGCCAGCAGCTACAACCCCGGGACAACCGACACCGGGGAGCTGTTTTTT. This codes for CASSYNPGTTDTGELFF. The chain combines TRBV5-1 with TRBJ2-2, with a tentative D call TRBD1 (6 bases). This CDR3 is 17 amino acids long. Germline loops: CDR1 SGHRS, CDR2 YFSETQ. V was cut by 3 bases and J by 3 bases, with 18 bases left in between.